Below are 21 T cell receptor beta chains sequenced from a single sample in a study of shared clonotypes between healthy human individuals. TCRdb keeps only in-frame clones here, not all; method: immunoSEQ multiplex PCR. The sample lists fewer than 1 million clones; 95% to 97% were seen once. CD45RO-negative, CCR7-selected cells formed the naive CD8 fraction, which excluded terminally differentiated effector memory CD45RA+ cells. Sequenced material: naive CD8+ T cells sorted from blood. These receptor sequences come from a man aged 30 to 45 in good health.

The chain links TRBV7-9 to TRBJ2-7, with TRBD2 identical over 7 bases. The CDR3 runs 14 residues. V was clipped by 5 bases and J by 7 bases; unmatched bases: 11. Germline V gene data show CDR1 as SEHNR and CDR2 as FQNEAQ (reference sequence). CDR3 DNA: TGTGCCAGCAGCCCCGCGGGGGTGCCGGGGGAGCAGTACTTC. It is translated as CASSPAGVPGEQYF.

The chain joins TRBV2 to TRBJ2-3, with 7 bases fitting TRBD1. Germline-derived CDR1 and CDR2 are SNHLY and FYNNEI. V was pared by 6 bases and J by 5 bases, with 2 bases of the junction left unmatched. The CDR3 runs to 12 residues. The CDR3 DNA reads as TGTGCCAGCAGGGGGGACAGAGATACGCAGTATTTT. Translation: CASRGDRDTQYF.

The V and J genes are TRBV7-6 and TRBJ2-7; 8 nucleotides agree with TRBD1. Per germline, CDR1 SGHVS and CDR2 FNYEAQ. The CDR3 spans 14 residues. Trimming at V came to 4 bases and at J to 2 bases, leaving 4 bases not matched to a gene. The CDR3 region has the DNA TGTGCCAGCAGCTCCGGACAGGGAGCCTACGAGCAGTACTTC. As protein: CASSSGQGAYEQYF. Full variable domain (outside the CDR3, taken from reference TRBV7-6 and TRBJ2-7): GAGVSQSPRYKVTKRGQDVALRCDPISGHVSLYWYRQALGQGPEFLTYFNYEAQQDKSGLPNDRFSAERPEGSISTLTIQRTEQRDSAMYRCASSSGQGAYEQYFGPGTRLTVT.

This chain links TRBV7-6 with TRBJ2-1; D not certain. In germline, CDR1 is SGHVS, CDR2 FNYEAQ. CDR3 length equals 12 residues. V was cut by 1 base and J by 7 bases, with 5 bases left in between. CDR3 residues: CASSLGDNEQFF. The CDR3 nucleotides read TGTGCCAGCAGCTTAGGGGATAATGAGCAGTTCTTC. Full variable domain (remainder filled in from reference TRBV7-6 and TRBJ2-1): GAGVSQSPRYKVTKRGQDVALRCDPISGHVSLYWYRQALGQGPEFLTYFNYEAQQDKSGLPNDRFSAERPEGSISTLTIQRTEQRDSAMYRCASSLGDNEQFFGPGTRLTVL.

The gene calls are TRBV7-2 and TRBJ2-3; 12 bases are a match to TRBD2. The CDR3 is 14 residues long. The trim removed 5 bases at V and 5 bases at J, leaving 2 bases unmatched. Germline values: CDR1 SGHTA, CDR2 FQGNSA. CDR3 residues: CASSGGLAGDTQYF. CDR3 DNA: TGTGCCAGCAGCGGGGGACTAGCGGGAGATACGCAGTATTTT.

This clone was detected only once. The genes are TRBV28 and TRBJ2-7; 7 bases line up with TRBD2. Trimming removed 2 bases from V and 0 bases from J; junction bases left unmatched: 7. The CDR3 length is 16 residues. The germline CDR1 and CDR2 sequences are MDHEN and SYDVKM. CDR3: CASSLDPGLNSYEQYF. The CDR3 DNA is TGTGCCAGCAGTTTAGATCCGGGACTAAACTCCTACGAGCAGTACTTC.

The chain couples TRBV28 to TRBJ2-1; TRBD1 matches 9 bases. Germline CDR1 is MDHEN and CDR2 is SYDVKM. The CDR3 is 15 amino acids. J lost 5 bases, V lost 7 bases, and 9 bases had no gene match. For the CDR3, the DNA is TGTGCCAGCAAACGGGACAGGGAAACGGACAATGAGCAGTTCTTC. Translated, it gives CASKRDRETDNEQFF.

With respect to this clone: The sample carries other DNA sequences with the same CDR3. The chain links TRBV29-1 to TRBJ2-7, with a possible D match to TRBD2 (6 bases). V gave up 6 bases and J gave up 3 bases, with 9 bases separating them. CDR1 is SQVTM, CDR2 ANQGSEA, per germline. CDR3 length equals 11 residues. The CDR3 loop is CSVGRDYEQYF. In DNA form, the CDR3 reads TGCAGCGTGGGGCGGGACTACGAGCAGTACTTC.

This clone was seen a single time. V is TRBV4-1 and J is TRBJ2-1; TRBD2 matches 8 bases. The CDR3 sequence is 15 residues long. The junction had 9 bases not matched to a gene; V was cut back by 2 bases and J by 9 bases. Per germline, CDR1 MGHRA and CDR2 YSYEKL. In DNA, the CDR3 is TGCGCCAGCAGCCAATCGGGAGGGCCAGCCGTTGAGCAGTTCTTC. Translation gives CASSQSGGPAVEQFF.

The chain joins TRBV13 to TRBJ2-6; unclear D gene. Germline values: CDR1 PRHDT, CDR2 FYEKMQ (reference sequence). Between the trimmed V and J ends, which lost 1 base and 4 bases, there was a span of 11 bases. The CDR3 runs 16 residues. CDR3 residues: CASSLAFSSGANVLTF. The CDR3 nucleotides are TGTGCCAGCAGCTTAGCGTTCAGCAGCGGGGCCAACGTCCTGACTTTC.

The chain recombines TRBV20-1 with TRBJ2-3; unclear D gene. CDR1 DFQATT and CDR2 SNEGSKA come from the germline V gene (reference sequence). The V end was cut by 6 bases, the J end by 3 bases, with 7 bases between. CDR3 size: 11 residues. CDR3 protein: CSADETDTQYF. The CDR3 DNA sequence: TGCAGTGCAGACGAAACAGATACGCAGTATTTT.

V gene TRBV14 combines with J gene TRBJ2-7; 10 positions agree with TRBD2. J lost 3 bases, V lost 4 bases, and 6 bases had no gene match. In germline, CDR1 is SGHDN, CDR2 FVKESK. The CDR3 covers 15 residues. In nucleotides, the CDR3 is TGTGCCAGCAGCCTGGTAGCGGGAGGTATCTACGAGCAGTACTTC. Translated: CASSLVAGGIYEQYF.

The chain links TRBV6-5 to TRBJ2-3; D unresolved. The CDR3 runs 15 residues. Trimming stripped 5 bases from V and 2 bases from J, with 14 bases between. Germline loops: CDR1 MNHEY, CDR2 SVGAGI. CDR3 region: CASSPSLYSTDTQYF. CDR3 nucleotide sequence: TGTGCCAGCAGTCCCTCTTTGTACTCCACAGATACGCAGTATTTT.

The rearrangement joins TRBV7-9 to TRBJ2-1; 9 positions match TRBD2. The length of the CDR3 is 14 residues. Germline loops: CDR1 SEHNR, CDR2 FQNEAQ (reference sequence). V lost 5 bases to trimming and J lost 7 bases; unmatched junction nucleotides: 6. The CDR3 sequence is CASSKVAGENEQFF. The CDR3 DNA reads as TGTGCCAGCAGCAAGGTAGCGGGAGAGAATGAGCAGTTCTTC.

This chain connects TRBV6-5 to TRBJ1-2, with D uncertain. The CDR3 runs to 14 residues. Germline CDR1 is MNHEY and CDR2 is SVGAGI. Trimming shortened V by 0 bases and J by 2 bases, and 7 bases separated the two germline ends. Here the CDR3 reads CASSYSSGNYGYTF. The CDR3 DNA follows: TGTGCCAGCAGTTACTCATCGGGAAACTATGGCTACACCTTC.

This chain links TRBV2 with TRBJ1-5; D is ambiguous. The germline gives CDR1 SNHLY, CDR2 FYNNEI. The CDR3 consists of 13 residues. Trimming took off 4 bases at V and 6 bases at J, with 10 bases between the two ends. The CDR3 loop is CASSGRVTQPQHF. The CDR3 region has the DNA TGTGCCAGCAGTGGAAGGGTAACTCAGCCCCAGCATTTT.

As regards this clone: The sample carries other DNA sequences with the same CDR3. This chain joins TRBV7-9 and TRBJ2-7; D is unclear. With 5 bases removed from V and 3 bases from J, the gap between germline ends came to 5 bases. CDR1 and CDR2 (germline): SEHNR, FQNEAQ (reference sequence). CDR3 length equals 11 residues. The CDR3 spells CASSLDYEQYF. The CDR3 DNA reads TGTGCCAGCAGCCTAGACTACGAGCAGTACTTC. Complete variable domain (other parts from reference TRBV7-9 and TRBJ2-7): DTGVSQNPRHKITKRGQNVTFRCDPISEHNRLYWYRQTLGQGPEFLTYFQNEAQLEKSRLLSDRFSAERPKGSFSTLEIQRTEQGDSAMYLCASSLDYEQYFGPGTRLTVT.

V usage is TRBV7-6 and J usage is TRBJ2-7, with 9 bases that match TRBD1. After removal of 4 bases from V and 0 bases from J, the junction contained 7 bases not matched to a gene. Germline CDR1 is SGHVS and CDR2 is FNYEAQ. This CDR3 contains 16 residues. The CDR3 here is CASSSAGTGISYEQYF. Written as DNA, the CDR3 is TGTGCCAGCAGCTCTGCAGGGACAGGGATCTCCTACGAGCAGTACTTC.

This clone was seen once. The chain recombines TRBV30 with TRBJ2-7; D ambiguous. V lost 5 bases, J lost 3 bases, and 14 bases lay in between. From germline, CDR1 is GTSNPN and CDR2 SVGIG (reference sequence). The CDR3 runs to 13 residues. CDR3 nucleotides: TGTGCCTGGGCCTTTGGGGAACGCTACGAGCAGTACTTC. It codes for CAWAFGERYEQYF.

This chain connects TRBV27 to TRBJ2-5; D is unresolved. The CDR3 runs 14 residues. V was pared by 3 bases and J by 3 bases, with 11 bases between. CDR1 MNHEY and CDR2 SMNVEV come from the germline V gene (reference sequence). CDR3 in amino acids: CASSFDQSEETQYF. CDR3 in DNA: TGTGCCAGCAGTTTTGACCAGTCCGAAGAGACCCAGTACTTC.

The V gene is TRBV5-1, the J gene TRBJ2-5; tentatively, D is TRBD2 (5 bases). V lost 6 bases to trimming and J lost 4 bases, with 10 bases between them. The CDR3 length is 12 residues. The germline V gene encodes CDR1 SGHRS and CDR2 YFSETQ. CDR3 nucleotide sequence: TGCGCCAGCAATATAGGAGGAGAGACCCAGTACTTC. It encodes CASNIGGETQYF.